This T cell receptor (beta chain) was identified during a study of cytotoxic CD8 clonotypes in ibrutinib-treated CLL (dated by TCRdb to the early 2020s). Turning to the overall study: In this cohort, around 15 patients were treatment-naive and some 10 were relapsed/refractory, while some 18 had unmutated IGHV. Responses were partial in approximately 24 patients and complete in 2; after median approximately 5.5 years follow-up, roughly 15 stayed in remission and some twelve progressed. The response samples were drawn at a median of approximately twelve months into treatment, with a range of about 6 to 36 months. An average of roughly 250,000 productive templates and 80,000 to 95,000 productive rearrangements was obtained per sample. Longitudinal samples were available for about 30% of the roughly 90 trial participants. Cryopreserved peripheral blood mononuclear cells were obtained before treatment, at response, and at either sustained remission or disease progression. Every remission and progressive disease sample was obtained while ibrutinib was still being received by the patients.

In the paper's terms, the time point label means: approximately 2 years on ibrutinib. For TCR beta library preparation, about 2.2 micrograms of genomic DNA was extracted from cryopreserved PBMCs. Longitudinal blood samples from CLL patients receiving ibrutinib monotherapy were subjected to high-throughput TCR beta sequencing. The patients took part in an open-label, single-center phase 2 trial of ibrutinib monotherapy. On a MiSeq, deep resolution sequencing aimed for a depth between 1 in 1 million and 1 in 200,000 T cells, with each clonotype covered approximately 10x on average. TCR beta libraries were generated with the immunoSEQ hsTCRB Kit. The original pipeline was this. Data were analyzed with ImmunoSEQ Data Assistant and ImmunoSEQ Analyzer, with V, D and J genes assigned per IMGT definitions. Clonality was computed as one minus normalized Shannon entropy of productive rearrangement frequencies, ranging from 0 to 1. Only overrepresented clonotypes making up at least 0.05% of the repertoire of each patient were included in the public clonotype analysis. About a dozen age-matched healthy donor repertoires from immuneACCESS were used as controls for clonality. TCRdb carries this immuneACCESS record with in-frame sequences only. Its versions omit some clonotypes, under half of them owing to an unresolved V gene in the studies checked, with the rest unexplained. V and J calls and clone size are those listed in that table; D and trimming were worked out from the DNA. The sample data list about 120,000 clones, and 55% to 75% of these were observed just once. The biggest ten clones account for 30% to 45% of the sample.

The germline V gene supplies CDR1 SQVTM and CDR2 ANQGSEA. The CDR3, from cysteine to phenylalanine, totals 13 residues. The entry retains the CDR3 DNA only, 39 bases that are in frame from base 1. Relative to germline, V is missing 6 bases and J is missing 1 base, with 2 bases of the junction outside any gene match. As concerns this clone: Its antigen specificity is not known. No much larger clonotype is one base removed from it; base qualities were not supplied.

Findings and caveats that apply to the study as a whole: Public clonotypes were rare and either contracted or stayed stable during treatment, and the rise in clonality at ibrutinib response reflected the expansion of private clonotypes. Sustained-remission and progressing patients did not have matched sampling times, and lymph node repertoires were not examined. Clonality increased at ibrutinib response, stayed stable in sustained remission, and fell back toward baseline at progression. Baseline clonality was found to be higher than that of age-matched healthy donors and was strongly correlated with circulating CD8+ T-cell counts.

The clonotype comes from a human donor with chronic lymphocytic leukemia. The rearranged chain carries TRBV29-1 and TRBJ1-5; TRBD1 aligns with 8 central bases. The sequenced sample was PBMCs, obtained after 24 months of ibrutinib treatment. DNA sequence: TGCAGCGTCCGACAGGGGAGCAATCAGCCCCAGCATTTT. It translates to CSVRQGSNQPQHF.